This TCR beta chain appears in the sequencing data of a study of T cells of healthy individuals. This clonotype has only a few counts. A single record per CDR3 protein comes from TCRdb applying MiXCR to the 5' RACE reads. The profile shows over 95,000 distinct CDR3 sequences, around 17% of them singletons. The origin of this receptor is a human donor in good health.

CDR3 nucleotide sequence: TGTGCCAGCAGTTTCGAACTGAAACTAGCGGGAGGGTCCTACGAGCAGTACTTC. Amino acid sequence: CASSFELKLAGGSYEQYF. The genes are TRBV28 and TRBJ2-7; 13 nucleotides line up with TRBD2. The CDR3 extends over 18 amino acids. Germline V gene data show CDR1 as MDHEN and CDR2 as SYDVKM. V trimming: 3 bases; J trimming: 1 base; junction bases outside the gene matches: 9. The entire variable domain, with the rest obtained from reference TRBV28 and TRBJ2-7, is as follows: DVKVTQSSRYLVKRTGEKVFLECVQDMDHENMFWYRQDPGLGLRLIYFSYDVKMKEKGDIPEGYSVSREKKERFSLILESASTNQTSMYLCASSFELKLAGGSYEQYFGPGTRLTVT.